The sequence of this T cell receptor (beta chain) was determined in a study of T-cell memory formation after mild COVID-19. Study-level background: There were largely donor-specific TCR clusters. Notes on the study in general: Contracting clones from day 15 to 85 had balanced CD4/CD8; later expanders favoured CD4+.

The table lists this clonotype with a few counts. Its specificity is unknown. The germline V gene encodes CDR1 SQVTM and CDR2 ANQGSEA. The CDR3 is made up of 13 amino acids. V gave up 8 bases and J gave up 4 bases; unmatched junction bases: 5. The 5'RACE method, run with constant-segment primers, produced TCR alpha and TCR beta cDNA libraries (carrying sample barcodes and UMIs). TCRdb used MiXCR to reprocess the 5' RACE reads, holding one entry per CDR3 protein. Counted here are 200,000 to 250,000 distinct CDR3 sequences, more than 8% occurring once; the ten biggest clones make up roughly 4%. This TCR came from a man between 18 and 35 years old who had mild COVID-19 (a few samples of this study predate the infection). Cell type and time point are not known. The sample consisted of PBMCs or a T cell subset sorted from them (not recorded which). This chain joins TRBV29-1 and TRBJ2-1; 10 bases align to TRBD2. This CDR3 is CSTTSGFYNEQFF. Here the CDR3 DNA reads TGCAGCACGACTAGCGGGTTTTACAATGAGCAGTTCTTC.